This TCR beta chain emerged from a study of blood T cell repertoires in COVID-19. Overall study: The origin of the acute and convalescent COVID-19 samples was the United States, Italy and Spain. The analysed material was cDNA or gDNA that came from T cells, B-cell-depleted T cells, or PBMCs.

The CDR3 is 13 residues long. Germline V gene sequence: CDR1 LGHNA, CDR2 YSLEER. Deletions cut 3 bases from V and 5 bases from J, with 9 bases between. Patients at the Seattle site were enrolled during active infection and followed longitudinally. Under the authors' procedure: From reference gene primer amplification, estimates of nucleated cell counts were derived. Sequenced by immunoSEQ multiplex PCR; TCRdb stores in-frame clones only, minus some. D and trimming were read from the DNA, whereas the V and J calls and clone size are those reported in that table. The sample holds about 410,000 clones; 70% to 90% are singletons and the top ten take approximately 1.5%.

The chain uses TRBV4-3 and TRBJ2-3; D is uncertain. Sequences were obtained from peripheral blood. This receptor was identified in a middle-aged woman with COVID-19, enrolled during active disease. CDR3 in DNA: TGCGCCAGCAGCCATATTTCGGGAGATACGCAGTATTTT. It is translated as CASSHISGDTQYF.